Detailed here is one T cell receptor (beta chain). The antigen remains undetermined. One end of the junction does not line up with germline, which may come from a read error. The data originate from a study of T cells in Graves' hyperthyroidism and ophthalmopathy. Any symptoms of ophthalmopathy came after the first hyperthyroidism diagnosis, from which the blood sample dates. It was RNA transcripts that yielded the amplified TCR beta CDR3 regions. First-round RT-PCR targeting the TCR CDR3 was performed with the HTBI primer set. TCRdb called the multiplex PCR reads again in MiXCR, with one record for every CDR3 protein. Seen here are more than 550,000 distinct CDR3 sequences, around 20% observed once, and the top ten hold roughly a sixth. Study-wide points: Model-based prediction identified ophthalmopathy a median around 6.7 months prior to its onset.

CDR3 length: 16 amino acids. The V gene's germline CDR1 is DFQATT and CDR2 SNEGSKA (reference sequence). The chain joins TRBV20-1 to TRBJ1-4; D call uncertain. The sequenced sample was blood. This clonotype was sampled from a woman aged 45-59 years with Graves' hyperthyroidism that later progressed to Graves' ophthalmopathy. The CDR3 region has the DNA TGCAGTGCCAGAGGCAAAAGAACGACGGTGGGGGAAAAACTGTTTTTT. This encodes CSARGKRTTVGEKLFF.